This T cell receptor (beta chain) was identified in a study of T cell responses to AZD1222 COVID-19 vaccine. Study-wide results and caveats: Regions left unmutated in variants are reportedly the target of nearly half of spike-specific TCRs. Repertoire sampling happened only post peak T cell response. Only a handful of individuals given AZD1222 were seropositive at baseline.

Using immunoSEQ multiplex PCR, the repertoire was profiled, and TCRdb retains in-frame clones only, with some absent. Seen here are 150,000 to 180,000 clones, 86% observed once, and the top ten hold 5.5%. With regard to this clone: Its antigen remains unknown.

Trimming shortened V by 7 bases and J by 6 bases, and 21 bases separated the two germline ends. Looked up from germline, CDR1 is GTSNPN and CDR2 is SVGIG (reference sequence). This CDR3 has 14 amino acids. This clonotype originated in an adult in good health. V usage is TRBV30 and J usage is TRBJ1-1, with a tentative D call TRBD1 (5 bases). Source: peripheral blood, taken on day 0 of MenACWY control vaccination. The CDR3 DNA is TGTGCCTTAACTCCGGGACCCCCGGTGGCTGAAGCTTTCTTT. Protein: CALTPGPPVAEAFF.